Shown below are 22 T cell receptor beta chains from a single sample sequenced in a study of blood T cell repertoires in COVID-19. Measured with immunoSEQ multiplex PCR; TCRdb has only the in-frame clones, and not every one. This table holds tens of thousands of clones, roughly 89% found once. Sequenced sample: peripheral blood. The receptors originated from a middle-aged man with acute or convalescent COVID-19.

J is TRBJ2-3 and V is TRBV5-1, with a tentative D call TRBD1 (6 bases). The ends were cut back, 2 bases at V and 2 bases at J, with 9 bases in the middle. The CDR3 runs 14 residues. Per the germline V gene, CDR1 is SGHRS and CDR2 is YFSETQ. The CDR3 DNA sequence: TGCGCCAGCAGCTTTAGGGGGAACACAGATACGCAGTATTTT. It specifies CASSFRGNTDTQYF.

The chain has TRBV7-2 and TRBJ1-4; D not resolved. Per the germline V gene, CDR1 is SGHTA and CDR2 is FQGNSA. There are 15 residues in the CDR3. V lost 1 base, J lost 0 bases, and 6 bases lay in between. The DNA of the CDR3 is TGTGCCAGCAGCTTAGGGCAGACAACTAATGAAAAACTGTTTTTT. This codes for CASSLGQTTNEKLFF.

The rearrangement uses TRBV7-9 and TRBJ2-2; 15 bases line up with TRBD2. Germline values: CDR1 SEHNR, CDR2 FQNEAQ (reference sequence). The CDR3 is 17 residues long. J was trimmed by 4 bases and V by 4 bases; bases with no gene match: 4. CDR3 in DNA: TGTGCCAGCAGCTCGGGGACTAGCGGGAGGAGCACCGGGGAGCTGTTTTTT. This codes for CASSSGTSGRSTGELFF.

This sequence joins TRBV7-9 and TRBJ2-3; 9 bases line up with TRBD1. V dropped 5 bases and J dropped 1; count of bases not matched to a gene: 7. CDR3 length equals 16 residues. Per germline, CDR1 SEHNR and CDR2 FQNEAQ (reference sequence). The CDR3 region is CASSAQDRGGTDTQYF. The DNA of the CDR3 is TGTGCCAGCAGCGCCCAGGACAGGGGAGGCACAGATACGCAGTATTTT.

This chain joins TRBV2 and TRBJ1-5; D may be TRBD1 (5 bases). The V gene lost 3 bases and the J gene lost 6 bases, with 9 bases spanning the gap. The CDR3 loop spans 13 amino acids. Germline CDR1 reads SNHLY; CDR2 reads FYNNEI. The CDR3 nucleotides are TGTGCCAGCAGTGAGGGGCTGGCTCAGCCCCAGCATTTT. Encoded protein: CASSEGLAQPQHF.

A few counts support this clone. V is TRBV4-3 and J is TRBJ1-6; D remains unclear. This CDR3 contains 15 residues. Germline values: CDR1 LGHNA, CDR2 YSLEER. Trimming left V 0 bases short and J 7 bases short, with 10 bases between. CDR3 in amino acids: CASSQDPGKNSPLHF. CDR3 coding DNA: TGCGCCAGCAGCCAAGATCCCGGGAAAAATTCACCCCTCCACTTT.

This sequence joins TRBV12-5 and TRBJ2-1; 8 bases match TRBD2. The trim removed 2 bases at V and 3 bases at J, leaving 3 bases unmatched. The germline V gene has CDR1 LGHNT and CDR2 FRNRAP. The CDR3 loop spans 15 amino acids. CDR3 in amino acids: CASGLRAGGYNEQFF. The CDR3, as DNA: TGTGCTAGTGGTTTGAGGGCGGGAGGCTACAATGAGCAGTTCTTC.

For the CDR3, the DNA is TGTGCCAGCAGCGTAGGAACAGGGAACTACGAGCAGTACTTC. It specifies CASSVGTGNYEQYF. This rearrangement joins TRBV9 to TRBJ2-7, with D perhaps matching TRBD1 (6 bases). The germline V gene encodes CDR1 SGDLS and CDR2 YYNGEE. The CDR3 covers 14 residues. With 0 bases removed from V and 3 bases from J, the gap between germline ends came to 10 bases.

As for this clone: A junction end diverges from the germline sequence, so it may reflect a read error. The chain carries TRBV5-4 and TRBJ2-7; 10 nucleotides align to TRBD2. This CDR3 contains 14 residues. CDR1 is SGHNT, CDR2 YYREEE, per germline (reference sequence). CDR3 sequence: CASRLGLAEDERYF. Written as DNA, the CDR3 is TGTGCCAGCAGACTCGGACTAGCGGAGGACGAGCGGTACTTC.

This clone was counted once. The genes are TRBV19 and TRBJ2-6, with 7 bases lining up with TRBD1. Germline V lookup: CDR1 LNHDA, CDR2 SQIVND (reference sequence). V was clipped by 4 bases and J by 4 bases; unmatched bases: 1. CDR3 length equals 14 residues. CDR3 sequence reads: CASSTGGGANVLTF. CDR3 coding DNA: TGTGCCAGTAGTACAGGGGGAGGGGCCAACGTCCTGACTTTC.

J is TRBJ2-3 and V is TRBV7-2; D gene uncertain. Germline CDR1 is SGHTA and CDR2 is FQGNSA. The length of the CDR3 is 12 residues. V was clipped by 4 bases and J by 6 bases, with 8 bases between them. This chain's CDR3 is CASSSHTDTQYF. The CDR3 coding sequence is TGTGCCAGCAGCTCCCACACCGATACGCAGTATTTT.

The genes are TRBV15 and TRBJ1-2; TRBD1 is a possible D gene (6 bases). From germline, CDR1 is LNHNV and CDR2 YYDKDF (reference sequence). Trimming took 3 bases from V and 4 from J, leaving 9 bases between them. The CDR3 has 13 amino acids. CDR3 residues: CATSSRGGYGYTF. DNA for the CDR3: TGTGCCACCAGCAGCAGGGGTGGCTATGGCTACACCTTC.

The genes are TRBV23-1 and TRBJ2-7, with a possible D match to TRBD2 (6 bases). TRBV23-1 is designated an ORF whose function remains uncertain. The CDR3 is 16 residues long. Trimming pared 0 bases from V and 1 base from J, leaving 13 bases between. The CDR3 region has the DNA TGCGCCAGCAGTCAATCGGACTGGGGGGTTTCCTACGAGCAGTACTTC. It encodes CASSQSDWGVSYEQYF.

The rearrangement uses TRBV28 and TRBJ1-5; maybe TRBD1 (6 bases). CDR3 length equals 18 residues. Germline-derived CDR1 and CDR2 are MDHEN and SYDVKM. The V end lost 6 bases, the J end lost 9 bases, and 30 bases lay between the germline ends. The DNA of the CDR3 is TGTGCCAGCAGCTCGGTAGGGCGGAGGACAGAGGGACCAGCGCCCCAGCATTTT. This gives the protein CASSSVGRRTEGPAPQHF.

The rearrangement uses TRBV2 and TRBJ2-7, with 10 bases matching TRBD1. After removal of 5 bases from V and 7 bases from J, the junction contained 11 bases not matched to a gene. CDR3 length equals 15 residues. The germline gives CDR1 SNHLY, CDR2 FYNNEI. Here the CDR3 reads CASSHSVDRGQEQYF. Written as DNA, the CDR3 is TGTGCCAGCAGTCACTCAGTCGACAGGGGGCAAGAGCAGTACTTC.

This clone was counted a few times. Here the CDR3 DNA reads TGTGCCAGCAGAGGACAGGGGGTCTACGAGCAGTACTTC. Translating gives CASRGQGVYEQYF. The chain carries TRBV6-5 and TRBJ2-7; 10 nucleotides align to TRBD1. The CDR3 covers 13 residues. Germline V lookup: CDR1 MNHEY, CDR2 SVGAGI. V was pared by 6 bases and J by 3 bases, with 2 bases of the junction left unmatched.

This chain uses TRBV7-2 with TRBJ2-7; maybe TRBD2 (6 bases). CDR1 and CDR2 from the germline V gene are SGHTA and FQGNSA. CDR3 size: 14 residues. The V end lost 5 bases, the J end lost 3 bases, and 14 bases lay between the germline ends. The CDR3 is CASSPSRLVYEQYF. CDR3 nucleotide sequence: TGTGCCAGCAGCCCCAGCCGACTAGTCTACGAGCAGTACTTC.

The chain recombines TRBV30 with TRBJ2-2, with 9 bases aligning to TRBD2. V was pared by 7 bases and J by 5 bases, with 8 bases of the junction left unmatched. CDR1 and CDR2 (germline): GTSNPN, SVGIG (reference sequence). CDR3 length: 14 amino acids. The CDR3 nucleotides read TGTGCCTTGCGGGTAGCGGGGGAAACCGGGGAGCTGTTTTTT. Translated: CALRVAGETGELFF.

CDR3 sequence: CASSPVQGGYTF. The CDR3 DNA reads TGTGCCAGCTCACCGGTCCAGGGAGGCTACACCTTC. This chain connects TRBV18 to TRBJ1-2; tentatively, D is TRBD1 (5 bases). V lost 3 bases and J 8 bases, leaving 10 bases between the germline ends. CDR1 is KGHSH and CDR2 is LQKENI in the germline V gene. The CDR3 consists of 12 residues.

This clone was counted between two and nine times. CDR3 coding DNA: TGTGCCAGCTCTCCCAGGACTAGCGGTGCGGGGGATACGCAGTATTTT. Protein: CASSPRTSGAGDTQYF. The rearrangement uses TRBV18 and TRBJ2-3; TRBD2 matches at 10 bases. V lost 6 bases and J lost 6; bases outside the gene matches: 12. In germline, CDR1 is KGHSH, CDR2 LQKENI. This CDR3 has 16 residues. Filled out from reference TRBV18 and TRBJ2-3, the complete variable domain reads NAGVMQNPRHLVRRRGQEARLRCSPMKGHSHVYWYRQLPEEGLKFMVYLQKENIIDESGMPKERFSAEFPKEGPSILRIQQVVRGDSAAYFCASSPRTSGAGDTQYFGPGTRLTVL.

The chain recombines TRBV5-4 with TRBJ1-2; the match to TRBD1 covers 9 bases. J gave up 3 bases and V 5 bases, and 2 bases lay outside the gene matches. The CDR3 is 13 residues long. Germline-derived CDR1 and CDR2 are SGHNT and YYREEE (reference sequence). CDR3 amino acids: CASSRTGDYGYTF. For the CDR3, the DNA is TGTGCCAGCAGTAGGACAGGGGACTATGGCTACACCTTC. Supplemented by reference TRBV5-4 and TRBJ1-2, the full variable domain reads ETGVTQSPTHLIKTRGQQVTLRCSSQSGHNTVSWYQQALGQGPQFIFQYYREEENGRGNFPPRFSGLQFPNYSSELNVNALELDDSALYLCASSRTGDYGYTFGSGTRLTVV.

The genes are TRBV5-1 and TRBJ2-7; D not resolved. Germline V gene lookup returns CDR1 SGHRS and CDR2 YFSETQ. This CDR3 spans 13 amino acids. Trimming shortened V by 0 bases and J by 7 bases, and 11 bases separated the two germline ends. The CDR3 spells CASSLAPNREQYF. For the CDR3, the DNA is TGCGCCAGCAGCTTGGCTCCCAACCGGGAGCAGTACTTC.